This T cell receptor beta chain was recorded in a study of cytomegalovirus exposure and HLA in healthy donors (TCRdb year 2017). Describing the broader study: An earlier analysis of several hundred of the donors reported 250 to 300 Gb of sequence data and about 120 million unique TCR beta sequences obtained from around 190 million T cells. An early release covering about 600 HLA-typed donors comprised around 300 gigabases of sequencing data and approximately 80 million unique TCR sequences. Of the 300 to 500 genotyped donors, 81% were placed in the genetic ancestry cluster associated with self-reported Caucasian donors. The aim of the study was to test whether cataloging public T cell receptors could identify signatures of past pathogen exposure. The study used immunosequencing to profile the T cell repertoires of hundreds of subjects and linked those repertoires to cytomegalovirus serostatus. Besides the first cohort of 500 to 700 subjects, a separate validation cohort made up of roughly 120 different subjects was used. To predict cytomegalovirus infection status, the study combined high-throughput TCR immunosequencing, statistical association of individual TCRs with disease status, and machine learning. A later analysis re-analyzed previously published TCR beta repertoires from hundreds of donors and added high-resolution HLA genotyping to study TCR occurrence patterns. The later analysis used no new phenotypic data to find candidate immune exposures, relying instead on TCR beta sequences and their occurrence across donors. An earlier analysis of 587 of the donors applied high-throughput TCR beta sequencing to assess whether each TCR beta V gene segment acted as functional or pseudogenic. Donor age, sex, ethnicity and CMV serostatus were compiled together with the repertoire data. Genome-wide SNP genotypes for about 65% of the roughly 700 donors were used in a later genetic analysis, which treated that subset as a discovery cohort. All discovery cohort repertoires had been generated on a single sequencing platform. HLA typing included class I and class II loci at four-digit resolution. Typing coverage varied by locus: roughly 620-630 donors for A, B, C, DRB1 and DQB1; roughly 520 for DQA1; some 610 for DPA1; 450 to 480 for DPB1. Five DR-DQ haplotypes were handled as single units for association and clustering, since linkage in the cohort was strong. On average, around 200,000 unique TCR beta nucleotide sequences were sequenced per donor among about 400 genotyped donors of the cohort, with roughly 18% of those sequences being non-productive. Study-wide conclusions, independent of this receptor: The 87-base-pair reads could not distinguish some IMGT-functional V segments, including TRBV6-2 and TRBV6-3, so those segments were excluded. For the cohort, immune exposure information was limited to CMV serostatus. A later analysis found that most CMV-associated TCR beta chains appeared HLA-restricted, with HLA associations seemingly driven largely by CMV exposure. The sequencing pipeline was judged likely to have produced a cluster of highly shared sequence variants as a technical artifact. In a later analysis, TCR association rates were found to vary across HLA loci, with the most associated TCRs seen for DRB1 alleles and the fewest for HLA-C alleles. A later genetic analysis associated a missense DCLRE1C variant with V-gene and J-gene trimming of TCR beta chains, and an independent cohort replicated the association. A few of the identified cytomegalovirus-associated TCR beta chains were confirmed in vitro to be specific for cytomegalovirus antigens. It was suggested by the authors that the approach could potentially be generalized to other disease states and immunological phenotypes. This cohort had only TCR beta chains sequenced, and the lack of alpha or paired-chain data limited which features could be detected. Cytomegalovirus status was reported to be diagnosed by the classifier with high specificity and sensitivity in both the original and validation cohorts. Across donors, most TCR sequences were observed very rarely, whereas some public TCRs were present in many individuals. Correlated functional status among segregating V segments might be attributable to linkage disequilibrium, but an unknown experimental factor could not be ruled out. A later analysis found that HLA-associated TCR beta chains were more clonally expanded and had lower generation probabilities than equally common non-associated chains. In a later genetic analysis, fewer N-insertions in productive TCRs were reported among donors in an Asian-associated ancestry cluster than the roughly 700-donor mean. Broadly in line with IMGT annotations, most TCR beta V segments showed up in productive rearrangements about 87% or about 30% of the time in an earlier analysis of a few hundred of the donors. When HLA alleles, especially DR and DQ, strongly co-occurred, attributing TCR associations to individual alleles was difficult. The earlier analysis of around 600 of the donors excluded roughly 17 rarely observed V segments, including chromosome 9 orphons, because counts were too low. A later analysis associated roughly 17,000 TCR beta sequences with specific HLA alleles at a false discovery rate of 0.05. Because HLA typing was missing for some donors at each locus, association tests included only the typed subset. In the study, about 150 TCR beta chains were listed as associated with cytomegalovirus. According to a later analysis, parvovirus B19, influenza, CMV and Epstein-Barr virus appeared linked to several top co-occurrence clusters. A further reported finding was that TCR beta sequences accurately predicted the HLA-A and HLA-B alleles for most subjects in the first cohort. Sequencing depth was assumed to be roughly uniform across donors in the presence/absence analyses, though that assumption may not hold.

The cohort comprised approximately 700 healthy bone marrow donors. At the time of sampling, all cohort members were nominally healthy, though unrecorded immune exposures were likely present. The donor tested CMV seronegative, placing the donor among the 350 to 400 seronegative members of the cohort. Each donor provided a peripheral blood sample, and peripheral blood mononuclear cells were used for TCR beta sequencing. Genomic DNA was extracted from the blood cell samples with the Qiagen DNeasy Blood Extraction Kit. V loses 2 bases at its end and J loses 3 bases; junction bases beyond the gene matches: 3. From the cysteine up to the phenylalanine, the CDR3 has a length of 15 residues. CDR3 DNA is the only sequence kept; it has 45 bases, read in frame from the first base. As encoded in the germline V gene (reference sequence), CDR1 is LNHDA while CDR2 is SQIVND. This clone was found once. Its target antigen remains unknown. Per-nucleotide qualities are absent, and no much larger clonotype sits a single base away.

Libraries were prepared through the immunoSEQ multiplex PCR assay. For the multiplex PCR, a mixture combining 60 forward primers for TCR Vbeta segments and 13 reverse primers for TCR Jbeta segments was used. Amplification of the CDR3 region of rearranged TCR beta genes was performed with a multiplex PCR assay on genomic DNA. On the Illumina HiSeq System, the amplified TCR beta libraries were sequenced as 87-base-pair reads. On the study's bioinformatics: In a later analysis, approximately 74 million unique TCR beta chains were counted across the approximately 620 repertoires, and roughly 10 million of these chains were shared by at least two donors. To remove PCR and sequencing errors, raw reads were error-corrected and collapsed into unique sequences using a nearest-neighbor algorithm that merged closely related sequences. V, D and J gene segments were assigned by aligning CDR3 sequences to IMGT reference sequences. Each retained sequence needed at least a six-nucleotide match to both a V gene segment and a J gene segment. A rearrangement was called productive if the CDR3 had no stop codons and remained in frame with V and J, and every other rearrangement was called non-productive. Following IMGT convention, CDR3 was defined as the stretch from the second conserved V-encoded cysteine up to the conserved J-encoded phenylalanine. The earlier analysis of some 550 of the donors excluded any sequence lacking an unambiguous match to a single V gene segment. An earlier analysis of 500 to 700 of the donors classified V segments as functional when productive rearrangements were above 56.7% and as segregating when the standard deviation between donors was above 5%. To diagnose cytomegalovirus status from the catalog of TCR beta chain sequences, a statistical classification framework was built. V and J gene assignment, in a later analysis, came from comparing TCR nucleotide sequences with IMGT/GENE-DB human TR gene sequences. A later analysis assigned CDR3 sequences and most-parsimonious VDJ recombination scenarios with the TCRdist pipeline. A later analysis defined each TCR beta chain by its CDR3 amino acid sequence plus V-gene family, and excluded reads lacking a unique V-gene family. As a way to deal with suspected cross-contamination and a sequencing artifact, a later analysis dropped hundreds of nucleotide sequences that were highly shared and had low generation probability. In a later analysis, a clonal expansion index for each public chain was calculated from normalized within-repertoire ranks of inferred template counts. Generation probabilities in a later analysis came from a VDJ recombination model fitted to out-of-frame rearrangements, and those results were checked against IGoR. In a later analysis, TCR-TCR, TCR-HLA and TCR-CMV co-occurrence was scored with hypergeometric tests, and a repertoire-size bias correction was applied to TCR pairs. In a later analysis, false discovery rates were estimated by permuting HLA or CMV assignments 20 times. In a later analysis, co-occurring TCRs were grouped using DBSCAN, and TCRdist sequence similarity was added for clustering within HLA-allele-positive subsets. Co-occurrence clustering excluded repertoires with fewer than 30,000 or more than 120,000 public chains, plus five with anomalous nucleotide sharing. Sourced from immuneACCESS, this table was stored by TCRdb with only in-frame sequences that have V and J called. A share of the clones is absent; for the studies checked, an unresolved V gene accounts for under half, and the remainder has no known explanation. V and J calls and clone size are copied from that table; D and trimming were computed from the DNA. In all, the sample holds 110,000 or so clones, and approximately 80% of those were seen once. The top ten clonotypes cover about 5.3% of the sample.

This chain is built from TRBV19 and TRBJ2-3; 9 bases in the junction line up with TRBD2. The receptor was derived from a male donor in good health and CMV-seronegative. Sequencing was performed on PBMCs. This receptor carries the CDR3 CASSILAGRTDTQYF. The bases read TGTGCCAGTAGTATACTAGCGGGGAGAACAGATACGCAGTATTTT. Beyond the CDR3, the reference TRBV19 and TRBJ2-3 genes provide the residues; the full variable domain reads: DGGITQSPKYLFRKEGQNVTLSCEQNLNHDAMYWYRQDPGQGLRLIYYSQIVNDFQKGDIAEGYSVSREKKESFPLTVTSAQKNPTAFYLCASSILAGRTDTQYFGPGTRLTVL.